Below are 6 T cell receptor beta chains sequenced from a single sample in a study of blood T cell repertoires in COVID-19. The repertoire was sequenced with immunoSEQ multiplex PCR; TCRdb's copy has only in-frame clones and lacks some. The sample holds around 200,000 clones, 70% to 90% seen once. The specimen sequenced was peripheral blood. These receptors were collected from a man between 40 and 49 years old with active or convalescent COVID-19.

This rearrangement joins TRBV4-1 to TRBJ1-5, with D possibly TRBD1 on 5 matching bases. Germline CDR1 reads MGHRA; CDR2 reads YSYEKL. This CDR3 is built from 15 residues. The V gene lost 2 bases and the J gene lost 6 bases, with 14 bases spanning the gap. The CDR3 region has the DNA TGCGCCAGCAGCCAAAGTCGGGGGGATAGTCAGCCCCAGCATTTT. It yields the protein CASSQSRGDSQPQHF.

The CDR3 protein is CASSLRTGQNIQYF. The CDR3 coding sequence is TGTGCCAGCAGTCTCCGGACAGGACAAAACATTCAGTACTTC. This chain joins TRBV27 and TRBJ2-4; 7 nucleotides align to TRBD1. Germline V gene data show CDR1 as MNHEY and CDR2 as SMNVEV (reference sequence). The CDR3 spans 14 residues. Germline trimming cut 5 bases from V and 5 bases from J; bases unmatched to any gene: 6.

The CDR3 sequence: CASSLGRGMYNEQFF. For the CDR3, the DNA is TGCGCCAGCAGCTTGGGACGGGGAATGTACAATGAGCAGTTCTTC. The chain links TRBV5-1 to TRBJ2-1; weak D call: TRBD2 (5 bases). Germline assignment: CDR1 SGHRS and CDR2 YFSETQ. The V end lost 0 bases, the J end lost 4 bases, and 11 bases lay between the germline ends. The CDR3 has 15 residues. The variable domain in full, with the rest retrieved from reference TRBV5-1 and TRBJ2-1, is KAGVTQTPRYLIKTRGQQVTLSCSPISGHRSVSWYQQTPGQGLQFLFEYFSETQRNKGNFPGRFSGRQFSNSRSEMNVSTLELGDSALYLCASSLGRGMYNEQFFGPGTRLTVL.

This sequence joins TRBV2 and TRBJ1-2, with D maybe TRBD1 (6 bases). The CDR3 has 14 amino acids. Germline V CDR1 and CDR2: SNHLY, FYNNEI. The V and J ends lost 5 bases and 4 bases respectively, with 14 bases between them. CDR3 DNA sequence: TGTGCCAGCAGTTACAGGGATTTGGTCTATGGCTACACCTTC. This translates into CASSYRDLVYGYTF.

The chain employs TRBV2 and TRBJ2-2; 8 positions agree with TRBD1. Germline CDR1 reads SNHLY; CDR2 reads FYNNEI. Trimming cost V 7 bases and J 0 bases; bases outside gene matches: 4. The CDR3 length is 15 residues. CDR3 DNA: TGTGCCAGCACCGGACAGGGAACGAACACCGGGGAGCTGTTTTTT. This encodes CASTGQGTNTGELFF.

The CDR3 spells CASRERRLLAYGYTF. The CDR3, as DNA: TGTGCCAGCAGAGAGAGACGCTTACTAGCCTATGGCTACACCTTC. This sequence joins TRBV2 and TRBJ1-2; D is unclear. Trimming removed 6 bases from V and 4 bases from J, with 18 bases in between. CDR1 is SNHLY and CDR2 is FYNNEI in the germline V gene. The length of the CDR3 is 15 residues.